The 12 T cell receptor beta chains given below trace back to one sample, sequenced in a study of control samples from healthy donors and cancer patients. Clones were sequenced by immunoSEQ multiplex PCR, and TCRdb holds only the in-frame ones, with some missing. The sample contains 150,000 to 200,000 clones, 95% to 96% of which appear only once. Sequencing was performed on blood. These receptors all come from a young woman in good health.

The rearrangement links TRBV29-1 to TRBJ2-7; no clear D gene. Per the germline V gene, CDR1 is SQVTM and CDR2 is ANQGSEA. V lost 4 bases to trimming and J lost 2 bases, with 6 bases between them. The CDR3 contains 11 residues. The CDR3 sequence: CSVGVAYEQYF. The DNA of the CDR3 is TGCAGCGTTGGCGTTGCCTACGAGCAGTACTTC.

This chain uses TRBV11-1 with TRBJ1-2; D gene unclear. Between the trimmed V and J ends, which lost 4 bases and 5 bases, there was a span of 8 bases. Germline CDR1 and CDR2: SGHAT and FQDESV (reference sequence). The CDR3 consists of 12 residues. DNA of the CDR3: TGTGCCAGCAGCTCGGACGGATATGGCTACACCTTC. It specifies CASSSDGYGYTF.

V usage is TRBV21-1 and J usage is TRBJ2-7; the table names TRBD1, a call not compared with the DNA. TRBV21-1 represents a pseudogene. The CDR3 length is 15 residues. This CDR3 is CASSKVGQLHYEQYF. Here the CDR3 DNA reads TGTGCCAGCAGCAAAGTCGGACAGCTACACTACGAGCAGTACTTC.

The V and J genes are TRBV4-1 and TRBJ2-5, with D uncertain. The CDR3 consists of 13 residues. The germline V gene encodes CDR1 MGHRA and CDR2 YSYEKL. Trimming took 2 bases from V and 5 from J, leaving 9 bases between them. As DNA, the CDR3 is TGCGCCAGCAGCCAATTGATTGGGGAGACCCAGTACTTC. It is translated as CASSQLIGETQYF.

CDR3 DNA: TGCGCCAGCACCCCCACCGGCGCAGTTTCTAACTATGGCTACACCTTC. Translating gives CASTPTGAVSNYGYTF. The chain carries TRBV5-1 and TRBJ1-2, with unresolved D. The V gene's germline CDR1 is SGHRS and CDR2 YFSETQ. The CDR3 runs 16 residues. Trimming took 6 bases from V and 0 from J, leaving 18 bases between them.

This clone was observed once. This chain connects TRBV15 to TRBJ2-1, with TRBD1 identical over 7 bases. CDR3 size: 17 residues. Germline V gives CDR1 LNHNV, CDR2 YYDKDF (reference sequence). The V segment lost 0 bases and the J segment 4 bases; nucleotides outside the gene matches: 9. In nucleotides, the CDR3 is TGTGCCACCAGCAGAGATTTACAGGGGACCAGATACAATGAGCAGTTCTTC. This encodes CATSRDLQGTRYNEQFF. The entire variable domain, with the rest obtained from reference TRBV15 and TRBJ2-1, is as follows: DAMVIQNPRYQVTQFGKPVTLSCSQTLNHNVMYWYQQKSSQAPKLLFHYYDKDFNNEADTPDNFQSRRPNTSFCFLDIRSPGLGDTAMYLCATSRDLQGTRYNEQFFGPGTRLTVL.

The chain combines TRBV27 with TRBJ1-1; D uncertain. The CDR3 sequence is 13 residues long. Per the germline V gene, CDR1 is MNHEY and CDR2 is SMNVEV (reference sequence). Deletions cut 2 bases from V and 0 bases from J, with 4 bases between. The CDR3 bases are TGTGCCAGCAGTTTAGCACTGAACACTGAAGCTTTCTTT. Its protein product is CASSLALNTEAFF.

This chain links TRBV27 with TRBJ2-5, with D hard to call. The CDR3 consists of 8 residues. The germline CDR1 and CDR2 sequences are MNHEY and SMNVEV (reference sequence). The CDR3 coding sequence is TGTTCACAAGAGACCCAGTACTTC. The encoded protein is CSQETQYF.

The CDR3 loop reads CAWSVAGKGEKLFF. In DNA form, the CDR3 reads TGTGCCTGGAGTGTAGCCGGGAAAGGGGAGAAACTGTTTTTT. The rearrangement joins TRBV30 to TRBJ1-4; D may be TRBD1 (5 bases). This CDR3 region has 14 residues. Germline V gene data show CDR1 as GTSNPN and CDR2 as SVGIG (reference sequence). Trimming stripped 0 bases from V and 11 bases from J, with 16 bases between.

The sample holds one count of this clone. V is TRBV3-1 (or the pseudogene TRBV3-2) and J is TRBJ2-3; 8 bases fit TRBD1. Germline assignment: CDR1 LGHDT and CDR2 YNNKEL (reference sequence). The J segment lost 2 bases and the V segment lost 4 bases, leaving 8 bases of the junction unmatched. This CDR3 spans 16 amino acids. The CDR3 sequence is CASSRTTGDLTDTQYF. As DNA, the CDR3 is TGTGCCAGCAGCCGAACGACAGGGGACCTCACAGATACGCAGTATTTT.

V gene TRBV2 combines with J gene TRBJ2-1; 7 bases agree with TRBD2. The V gene's germline CDR1 is SNHLY and CDR2 FYNNEI. This CDR3 contains 15 residues. V was clipped by 4 bases and J by 4 bases; unmatched bases: 7. The CDR3 nucleotides are TGTGCCAGCAGTGGTCCCGGGACTACTTACAATGAGCAGTTCTTC. This sequence encodes CASSGPGTTYNEQFF.

V is TRBV18 and J is TRBJ2-1; TRBD1 agrees at 8 bases. Losses at the gene ends were 3 bases for V and 7 bases for J; bases not matched to a gene: 5. The CDR3 is 14 amino acids. CDR1 and CDR2 from the germline V gene are KGHSH and LQKENI. The CDR3 nucleotides are TGTGCCAGCTCACCGCAGGGACAGGTGAATGAGCAGTTCTTC. This codes for CASSPQGQVNEQFF.